The present entry profiles one TCR beta chain with its context. Its specificity is unknown. This sample is drawn from a study of cytomegalovirus exposure and HLA in healthy donors. Study summary: Unique TCR beta sequences numbering 95 million to 130 million came from 150 million to 200 million T cells in an earlier analysis. Study-wide results and limits: Most subjects' HLA-A and HLA-B alleles were reportedly predicted from TCR beta sequences. Data from an earlier analysis indicated that most TCR beta V segments were productive either about 87% or about 30% of the time.

The CDR3 runs 14 residues. With 0 bases removed from V and 3 bases from J, the gap between germline ends came to 6 bases. Germline CDR1 and CDR2: WNHNN and SYGVQD (reference sequence). The study ran its PCR with 60 Vbeta and 13 Jbeta primers. Per the authors' pipeline: The authors later counted about 80 million unique TCR beta chains, about 11 million of them shared. This table comes from immunoSEQ multiplex PCR, and its TCRdb copy is limited to in-frame clones, with some not included. V and J calls and clone size come straight from that table; D and trimming were deduced from the DNA. Altogether about 170,000 clones are present, over 60% being singletons, with the ten largest covering 2.3%.

This TCR was sampled from a woman between 50 and 59 years old in good health and CMV-seronegative. What was sequenced was PBMCs. The chain employs TRBV10-1 and TRBJ1-3; D unresolved. The CDR3: CASSESPDGNTIYF. DNA of the CDR3: TGCGCCAGCAGTGAGTCACCAGATGGAAACACCATATATTTT.